Below are 32 T cell receptor beta chains sequenced from a single sample in a study of blood T cells in healthy people across ages. The authors ran a second PCR of 7 to 11 cycles using a sample-barcoded 5' primer and a J-beta primer mix. A single record per CDR3 protein comes from TCRdb applying MiXCR to the 5' RACE reads. The sample holds hundreds of thousands of distinct CDR3 sequences; less than 35% are singletons and the top ten take approximately 15%. Sample: blood. All receptors come from a woman over 75 in good health.

This clonotype was recorded at least ten times. The chain combines TRBV15 with TRBJ1-2, with TRBD1 matching 7 bases. Germline loops: CDR1 LNHNV, CDR2 YYDKDF (reference sequence). The ends lost 0 bases at V and 8 bases at J; junction bases unmatched: 15. The CDR3 is 17 residues long. CDR3 nucleotide sequence: TGTGCCACCAGCAGAGATGAAGGGGGCAGGGCCCCTGGAGGCTACACCTTC. Translated, it gives CATSRDEGGRAPGGYTF.

This clonotype was seen repeatedly, ten times or more. The chain couples TRBV7-2 to TRBJ2-6, with D unresolved. This CDR3 is built from 14 residues. V shed 3 bases and J shed 0 bases, with 3 bases lying between them. The germline gives CDR1 SGHTA, CDR2 FQGNSA. The CDR3 bases are TGTGCCAGCAGCTTTCCCTCTGGGGCCAACGTCCTGACTTTC. This translates into CASSFPSGANVLTF.

This clonotype was recorded many times. The genes are TRBV7-2 and TRBJ2-2; no clear D gene. Deletions cut 1 base from V and 7 bases from J, with 7 bases between. CDR1 and CDR2 from the germline V gene are SGHTA and FQGNSA. The CDR3 extends over 13 amino acids. CDR3 in DNA: TGTGCCAGCAGCTTAGTAGACGACGGGGAGCTGTTTTTT. As protein: CASSLVDDGELFF.

For this clonotype: This may be a read error: a much more frequent sequence differs by one nucleotide. This rearrangement joins TRBV6-6 to TRBJ2-7; the D gene could be TRBD1 or TRBD2 (6 bases each). CDR1 is MNHNY and CDR2 is SVGAGI in the germline V gene (reference sequence). The length of the CDR3 is 16 residues. V gave up 7 bases and J gave up 7 bases, with 26 bases separating them. The CDR3: CASTDPGAGLYNEQYF. DNA for the CDR3: TGTGCCAGCACCGACCCGGGGGCCGGTTTATACAATGAGCAGTACTTC.

V and J are TRBV12-3 or TRBV12-4 and TRBJ1-1; 8 bases line up with TRBD1. The CDR3 runs 14 residues. J lost 3 bases, V lost 5 bases, and 5 bases had no gene match. This CDR3 reads CASSLPGGHTEAFF. The CDR3 DNA is TGTGCCAGCAGTCTCCCAGGGGGCCACACTGAAGCTTTCTTT.

This clonotype was seen a handful of times. A much larger clone lies one base from this, so it may be a read error. CDR3 nucleotides: TGCAGTGCTTTGCGGGAGGCCCAGTACTTC. It codes for CSALREAQYF. The chain recombines TRBV20-1 with TRBJ2-5; 8 positions agree with TRBD2. The CDR3 extends over 10 amino acids. Germline assignment: CDR1 DFQATT and CDR2 SNEGSKA (reference sequence). V lost 5 bases, J lost 9 bases, and 2 bases stayed unmatched.

This clonotype was recorded at least ten times. V is TRBV7-8 and J is TRBJ2-6, with TRBD1 as a possible D gene (6 bases). Trimming left V 2 bases short and J 2 bases short, with 10 bases between. Germline CDR1 SGHVS, CDR2 FQNEAQ. CDR3 length: 16 amino acids. CDR3 in amino acids: CASSLTPGAGANVLTF. The CDR3 coding sequence is TGTGCCAGCAGCTTAACCCCAGGGGCTGGGGCCAACGTCCTGACTTTC.

This sequence joins TRBV28 and TRBJ1-5; 7 bases align to TRBD1. V was clipped by 6 bases and J by 14 bases; unmatched bases: 13. The CDR3 sequence is 13 residues long. Per the germline V gene, CDR1 is MDHEN and CDR2 is SYDVKM. DNA of the CDR3: TGTGCCAGCAGCCAGCACAGCCGGGACAGAAAGCATTTT. This gives the protein CASSQHSRDRKHF.

The chain has TRBV13 and TRBJ1-2; the D is unclear. The V gene lost 2 bases and the J gene lost 7 bases, with 11 bases spanning the gap. The germline gives CDR1 PRHDT, CDR2 FYEKMQ (reference sequence). This CDR3 is built from 13 residues. This CDR3 is CASSLSRVRGYTF. The CDR3 DNA reads as TGTGCCAGCAGCTTAAGTCGGGTCCGTGGCTACACCTTC.

This clonotype showed up just a few times. V and J are TRBV6-2 or TRBV6-3 and TRBJ2-4, with 7 bases that match TRBD2. Germline trimming cut 0 bases from V and 6 bases from J; bases unmatched to any gene: 5. The CDR3 runs to 15 residues. Germline loops: CDR1 MNHEY, CDR2 SVGEGT. CDR3 sequence: CASSYSIPGGNIQYF. The CDR3 DNA reads TGTGCCAGCAGTTACTCCATCCCGGGAGGAAACATTCAGTACTTC.

This clonotype has a count of ten or more. Written as DNA, the CDR3 is TGTGCCAGCAGCCAACTCTCGGGGAAGCAAGAGACCCAGTACTTC. Translating gives CASSQLSGKQETQYF. The rearrangement links TRBV3-1 to TRBJ2-5; D might be TRBD2 (5 bases). CDR1 and CDR2 from the germline V gene are LGHDT and YNNKEL (reference sequence). The CDR3 is made up of 15 amino acids. Trimming took off 2 bases at V and 2 bases at J, with 12 bases between the two ends.

Comment on this clonotype: A read error is possible here, since a much larger clone lies one base away. The chain carries TRBV5-1 and TRBJ2-5; 8 nucleotides line up with TRBD1. CDR3 length: 15 residues. The germline CDR1 and CDR2 sequences are SGHRS and YFSETQ. CDR3 DNA sequence: TGCGTCAGCAGCTTCATACAGGGGGGCCAAGAGACCCAGTACTTC. This sequence encodes CVSSFIQGGQETQYF.

This clonotype was detected only a few times. The chain is built from TRBV20-1 and TRBJ1-2; TRBD1 is a possible D gene (5 bases). The CDR3 length is 16 residues. The V gene lost 0 bases and the J gene lost 4 bases, with 18 bases spanning the gap. CDR1 and CDR2 (germline): DFQATT, SNEGSKA (reference sequence). CDR3 amino acids: CSARDQRKGVSYGYTF. In DNA, the CDR3 is TGCAGTGCTAGAGACCAGCGGAAAGGGGTCAGCTATGGCTACACCTTC.

This clonotype was seen ten or more times. The chain joins TRBV28 to TRBJ2-4; 7 bases match TRBD1. Germline values: CDR1 MDHEN, CDR2 SYDVKM. The CDR3 spans 17 residues. V lost 7 bases to trimming and J lost 9 bases; unmatched junction nucleotides: 21. CDR3 sequence: CASNPPLGTEQGGIQYF. The CDR3, as DNA: TGTGCCAGCAACCCTCCCCTGGGGACAGAACAAGGTGGCATTCAGTACTTC.

This clonotype was picked up many times. The V call is TRBV5-1, the J call TRBJ2-5; D gene unclear. CDR3 length equals 12 residues. The germline V gene encodes CDR1 SGHRS and CDR2 YFSETQ. The V end lost 1 base, the J end lost 5 bases, and 6 bases lay between the germline ends. DNA for the CDR3: TGCGCCAGCAGCTTGTATCAGGAGACCCAGTACTTC. Encoded protein: CASSLYQETQYF.

This clonotype came up a few times. The CDR3 is CASSQDRVAGELFF. The CDR3 coding sequence is TGCGCCAGCAGCCAAGACAGGGTGGCCGGGGAGCTGTTTTTT. This chain links TRBV4-3 with TRBJ2-2; TRBD1 might be the D (5 bases). The CDR3 contains 14 residues. The germline gives CDR1 LGHNA, CDR2 YSLEER. V lost 0 bases and J lost 6, with 8 bases in between.

Many counts were recorded for this clonotype. The chain employs TRBV7-2 and TRBJ2-5; TRBD2 agrees at 8 bases. J gave up 4 bases and V 2 bases, and 12 bases lay outside the gene matches. This CDR3 has 17 residues. The V gene's germline CDR1 is SGHTA and CDR2 FQGNSA. CDR3 bases: TGTGCCAGCAGCTTAAGTCTGCGGGGGGCCGAGGTAGAGACCCAGTACTTC. Translating it yields CASSLSLRGAEVETQYF.

This clonotype was observed many times. The rearrangement links TRBV10-3 to TRBJ1-2; D not resolved. The CDR3 runs to 13 residues. CDR1 is ENHRY, CDR2 SYGVKD, per germline. V lost 2 bases and J 6 bases, leaving 10 bases between the germline ends. CDR3 residues: CAISEGGFNGYTF. DNA of the CDR3: TGTGCCATCAGTGAGGGAGGGTTCAATGGCTACACCTTC.

This clonotype occurred a few times. The chain employs TRBV27 and TRBJ1-2; 7 nucleotides match TRBD1. This CDR3 has 15 residues. Germline values: CDR1 MNHEY, CDR2 SMNVEV (reference sequence). V trimming: 3 bases; J trimming: 8 bases; junction bases outside the gene matches: 12. In DNA, the CDR3 is TGTGCCAGCAGTTTCGGGGGGCTAAAAGGGGGCGGCTACACCTTC. It translates to CASSFGGLKGGGYTF.

There are a few counts of this clonotype. This chain links TRBV7-9 with TRBJ1-2; 9 positions match TRBD1. The CDR3 spans 14 residues. Germline lookup yields CDR1 SEHNR and CDR2 FQNEAQ (reference sequence). The ends lost 6 bases at V and 5 bases at J; junction bases unmatched: 7. CDR3 amino acids: CASRSQGAYYGYTF. The CDR3 DNA sequence: TGTGCCAGCAGATCACAGGGGGCTTATTATGGCTACACCTTC.

To note about this clonotype: A much larger clone lies one base from this, so it may be a read error. The chain combines TRBV20-1 with TRBJ2-7, with 8 bases that match TRBD2. The end of the DNA aligns better with TRBJ2-5, so the J call may be wrong. Germline-derived CDR1 and CDR2 are DFQATT and SNEGSKA (reference sequence). The CDR3 sequence is 15 residues long. This CDR3 reads CSARARAGVEETQYF. The DNA of the CDR3 is TGCAGTGCTAGGGCACGAGCGGGGGTCGAAGAGACCCAGTACTTC.

In this sample, this clonotype turned up once. This may come from a read error, since a much larger clone is one base off. This chain uses TRBV9 with TRBJ1-2; D is uncertain. The CDR3 is 14 amino acids. The V and J ends lost 3 bases and 2 bases respectively, with 11 bases between them. CDR1 and CDR2 from the germline V gene are SGDLS and YYNGEE. In DNA form, the CDR3 reads TGTGCCAGCAGCGGAGGACCGTTAAACTATGGCTACACCTTC. Translated, it gives CASSGGPLNYGYTF.

This clonotype was detected ten times or more. The rearrangement joins TRBV7-2 to TRBJ2-3; TRBD2 matches 14 bases. CDR3 length: 17 amino acids. The V segment lost 5 bases and the J segment 4 bases; nucleotides outside the gene matches: 8. Per the germline V gene, CDR1 is SGHTA and CDR2 is FQGNSA. The chain's CDR3 is CASSQRTSGGRADTQYF. The CDR3 DNA is TGTGCCAGCAGCCAACGGACTAGCGGGGGGCGGGCAGATACGCAGTATTTT.

This clonotype showed up just once. The chain carries TRBV11-2 and TRBJ2-5; D unresolved. The CDR3 has 17 amino acids. The germline V and J ends were trimmed by 1 base and 0 bases, with 15 bases remaining between them. Germline assignment: CDR1 SGHAT and CDR2 FQNNGV. The CDR3 protein is CASSLGLSIAYQETQYF. The CDR3 DNA sequence: TGTGCCAGCAGCTTAGGGCTTAGTATCGCTTACCAAGAGACCCAGTACTTC. The complete variable domain, with remaining parts taken from reference TRBV11-2 and TRBJ2-5, reads EAGVAQSPRYKIIEKRQSVAFWCNPISGHATLYWYQQILGQGPKLLIQFQNNGVVDDSQLPKDRFSAERLKGVDSTLKIQPAKLEDSAVYLCASSLGLSIAYQETQYFGPGTRLLVL.

This clonotype was detected only a few times. The J gene is TRBJ2-7, the V gene TRBV21-1. TRBV21-1 is assigned pseudogene status. The CDR3 totals 15 residues. The CDR3 DNA reads TGTGCCAGCAGCCCCCGTCTGGCAGAAACCTACGAGCAGTACTTC. Translation: CASSPRLAETYEQYF.

Remarks on this clonotype: This could be a read error, since a much larger clone is one nucleotide away. The gene calls are TRBV6-2 or TRBV6-3 and TRBJ2-1, with 8 bases identical to TRBD2. The J call is doubtful: the DNA matches TRBJ2-7 better. Germline V gives CDR1 MNHEY, CDR2 SVGEGT. The CDR3 is made up of 13 amino acids. In nucleotides, the CDR3 is TGTGCCACGGGGGGGCAATCCTACAATGAGCAGTACTTC. It translates to CATGGQSYNEQYF.

As concerns this clonotype: This may come from a read error, since a much larger clone is one base off. The chain recombines TRBV7-2 with TRBJ2-3; 9 bases map to TRBD2. From germline, CDR1 is SGHTA and CDR2 FQGNSA. This CDR3 is built from 16 residues. DNA of the CDR3: TGTGCCAGCGGCTTAGCGGCGGGGGGGCTCTCAGATACGCAGTATTTT. This codes for CASGLAAGGLSDTQYF.

This CDR3 reads CSARLGGQGSSPLHF. CDR3 nucleotide sequence: TGCAGTGCCCGCCTAGGGGGACAGGGAAGTTCACCCCTCCACTTT. The rearrangement uses TRBV20-1 and TRBJ1-6; the match to TRBD1 covers 9 bases. Germline V gene sequence: CDR1 DFQATT, CDR2 SNEGSKA (reference sequence). This CDR3 has 15 residues. The V segment lost 6 bases and the J segment 9 bases; nucleotides outside the gene matches: 12.

This clonotype was seen more than once but under ten times. The chain joins TRBV6-5 to TRBJ2-6; D is unclear. V lost 2 bases and J 0 bases, leaving 17 bases between the germline ends. CDR1 MNHEY and CDR2 SVGAGI come from the germline V gene. The CDR3 is made up of 19 amino acids. CDR3 sequence reads: CASSYRAPRKRSGANVLTF. The CDR3, as DNA: TGTGCCAGCAGTTACAGAGCCCCCAGGAAACGCTCTGGGGCCAACGTCCTGACTTTC.

There are many counts of this clonotype. The rearrangement uses TRBV5-1 and TRBJ2-3, with a weak D call TRBD2 (6 bases). CDR1 is SGHRS, CDR2 YFSETQ, per germline. The CDR3 is 16 residues long. The V gene lost 1 base and the J gene lost 0 bases, with 12 bases spanning the gap. CDR3 residues: CASSLTGVFSTDTQYF. DNA for the CDR3: TGCGCCAGCAGCTTGACGGGGGTTTTTAGCACAGATACGCAGTATTTT.

The table lists this clonotype with many counts. The rearrangement uses TRBV2 and TRBJ1-5; perhaps TRBD1 as D (5 bases). The length of the CDR3 is 14 residues. The germline CDR1 and CDR2 sequences are SNHLY and FYNNEI. V was trimmed by 8 bases and J by 7 bases, leaving 18 bases between them. The CDR3 sequence is CASGKQGSEQPQHF. CDR3 bases: TGTGCCAGCGGCAAGCAGGGTTCGGAGCAGCCCCAGCATTTT.

At least ten counts were recorded for this clonotype. The chain employs TRBV29-1 and TRBJ1-2; weak D call: TRBD1 (6 bases). Germline values: CDR1 SQVTM, CDR2 ANQGSEA. Trimming took 3 bases from V and 4 from J, leaving 15 bases between them. The CDR3 length is 14 residues. In DNA form, the CDR3 reads TGCAGCGTTGATTCGGACAGAGGAGGCTATGGCTACACCTTC. It codes for CSVDSDRGGYGYTF.